This T cell receptor (beta chain) was recovered during a study of early T cells in non-severe SARS-CoV-2 infection. Individual cDNA molecules were tagged with unique molecular identifiers, the study reported. TCRdb re-called the 5' RACE reads with MiXCR, one entry per CDR3 protein. The sample has fewer than 25,000 distinct CDR3 sequences, about 3.7% seen once; the top ten hold roughly 5.5%. This clonotype has at least ten counts. This CDR3 spans 9 amino acids. The TCR sequence derives from an adult who was a healthcare worker with PCR-confirmed SARS-CoV-2 infection or an uninfected control (not recorded which). The V gene is TRBV3-2, the J gene TRBJ2-3. TRBV3-2 is recorded as a pseudogene. Sequencing used whole blood. The CDR3 sequence: CATTDTQYF. The DNA for the CDR3 is TGTGCCACCACAGATACGCAGTATTTT.